A single sample gave rise to the 24 T cell receptor beta chains below, sequenced in a study of blood T cell repertoires in COVID-19. Clones were sequenced by immunoSEQ multiplex PCR, and TCRdb holds only the in-frame ones, with some missing. Found here are around 310,000 clones, 85% to 90% of them singletons; the top ten hold approximately 4%. What was sequenced was peripheral blood. Source of these receptors: a woman between 50 and 59 years old with active or convalescent COVID-19.

V gene TRBV9 combines with J gene TRBJ2-3; D may be TRBD1 (6 bases). Germline CDR1 SGDLS, CDR2 YYNGEE. Trimming took 8 bases from V and 1 from J, leaving 14 bases between them. This CDR3 has 14 amino acids. The CDR3 nucleotides read TGTGCCAGTCAAGGGGGATCCCGCACAGATACGCAGTATTTT. This translates into CASQGGSRTDTQYF.

This clone was observed a single time. This sequence joins TRBV2 and TRBJ2-1; D may be TRBD2 (7 bases). With 5 bases removed from V and 6 bases from J, the gap between germline ends came to 14 bases. Germline CDR1 and CDR2: SNHLY and FYNNEI. This CDR3 comprises 14 residues. CDR3 protein: CASSWRGPPNEQFF. CDR3 nucleotides: TGTGCCAGCAGTTGGCGGGGGCCCCCCAATGAGCAGTTCTTC.

The chain recombines TRBV3-1 (or the pseudogene TRBV3-2) with TRBJ2-5, with 9 bases fitting TRBD2. The junction had 6 bases not matched to a gene; V was cut back by 0 bases and J by 1 base. Germline CDR1 LGHDT, CDR2 YNNKEL (reference sequence). The CDR3 is made up of 17 amino acids. CDR3 sequence reads: CASSQDGNSGGQETQYF. CDR3 in DNA: TGTGCCAGCAGCCAAGATGGGAATAGCGGGGGCCAAGAGACCCAGTACTTC.

The genes are TRBV15 and TRBJ2-6; D unresolved. Between the trimmed V and J ends, which lost 0 bases and 5 bases, there was a span of 17 bases. The germline CDR1 and CDR2 sequences are LNHNV and YYDKDF (reference sequence). The CDR3 consists of 18 residues. Here the CDR3 DNA reads TGTGCCACCAGCAGAGAGGTGATCGGGTTCTCGAGGGCCAACGTCCTGACTTTC. Its translation: CATSREVIGFSRANVLTF.

The chain uses TRBV29-1 and TRBJ2-7, with 10 bases matching TRBD2. Germline assignment: CDR1 SQVTM and CDR2 ANQGSEA. This CDR3 comprises 12 residues. The ends lost 4 bases at V and 6 bases at J; junction bases unmatched: 3. The DNA for the CDR3 is TGCAGCGTTGTACTAGCGGGACTCGAGCAGTACTTC. Its translation: CSVVLAGLEQYF.

V and J are TRBV12-3 or TRBV12-4 and TRBJ2-7, with TRBD1 matching 7 bases. The junction had 6 bases not matched to a gene; V was cut back by 6 bases and J by 4 bases. The CDR3 runs 13 residues. The CDR3 loop is CASSRDSGYEQYF. CDR3 coding DNA: TGTGCCAGCAGCAGGGACAGCGGTTACGAGCAGTACTTC.

The chain is built from TRBV27 and TRBJ2-2; D not resolved. There are 13 residues in the CDR3. The germline gives CDR1 MNHEY, CDR2 SMNVEV (reference sequence). V was cut by 6 bases and J by 5 bases, with 10 bases left in between. The CDR3 bases are TGTGCCAGCAGCGAGATGTGGACCGGGGAGCTGTTTTTT. It yields the protein CASSEMWTGELFF.

The chain couples TRBV24-1 to TRBJ2-7, with D maybe TRBD1 (6 bases). The V end was cut by 8 bases, the J end by 3 bases, with 13 bases between. CDR1 and CDR2 from the germline V gene are KGHDR and SFDVKD. The CDR3 consists of 13 residues. CDR3 sequence (DNA): TGTGCCACCATAGAGACAGGAATCTACGAGCAGTACTTC. Translating it yields CATIETGIYEQYF.

The chain has TRBV6-1 and TRBJ2-2, with 9 bases fitting TRBD1. V was pared by 6 bases and J by 4 bases, with 6 bases of the junction left unmatched. From germline, CDR1 is MNHNS and CDR2 SASEGT. This CDR3 region has 15 residues. The chain's CDR3 is CASRNGQGSTGELFF. CDR3 nucleotides: TGTGCCAGCAGAAACGGACAGGGGAGCACCGGGGAGCTGTTTTTT.

The chain is built from TRBV19 and TRBJ2-5; 8 nucleotides align to TRBD1. The germline CDR1 and CDR2 sequences are LNHDA and SQIVND (reference sequence). The V gene end was trimmed by 5 bases and the J gene end by 1 base; junction bases not matched to a gene: 6. This CDR3 comprises 15 residues. DNA of the CDR3: TGTGCCAGTAGTGATCGGACAGGGACCCAAGAGACCCAGTACTTC. Its protein product is CASSDRTGTQETQYF.

The chain combines TRBV27 with TRBJ1-1; 9 nucleotides align to TRBD1. This CDR3 comprises 13 residues. V shed 8 bases and J 6 bases; nucleotides not matched to a gene: 7. Germline V CDR1 and CDR2: MNHEY, SMNVEV (reference sequence). CDR3 protein: CASWGQGNSEAFF. The CDR3 DNA sequence: TGTGCCAGCTGGGGACAGGGCAACTCTGAAGCTTTCTTT.

The chain carries TRBV7-9 and TRBJ1-1, with D perhaps matching TRBD1 (6 bases). The CDR3 contains 15 residues. V lost 5 bases and J lost 0, with 13 bases in between. Germline values: CDR1 SEHNR, CDR2 FQNEAQ (reference sequence). CDR3 bases: TGTGCCAGCAGCCCTGCCTCAGGGGTGAACACTGAAGCTTTCTTT. Its translation: CASSPASGVNTEAFF.

The chain is built from TRBV7-2 and TRBJ2-7, with 7 positions matching TRBD1. Germline lookup yields CDR1 SGHTA and CDR2 FQGNSA. This CDR3 is built from 13 residues. Trimming took 4 bases from V and 2 from J; bases not matched to a gene: 2. The CDR3: CASSYRGPYEQYF. DNA for the CDR3: TGTGCCAGCAGCTACAGGGGACCCTACGAGCAGTACTTC. Using reference TRBV7-2 and TRBJ2-7 for the parts outside the CDR3, the full variable domain is GAGVSQSPSNKVTEKGKDVELRCDPISGHTALYWYRQSLGQGLEFLIYFQGNSAPDKSGLPSDRFSAERTGGSVSTLTIQRTQQEDSAVYLCASSYRGPYEQYFGPGTRLTVT.

The V gene is TRBV5-1, the J gene TRBJ1-1; D unresolved. This CDR3 has 13 residues. CDR1 and CDR2 from the germline V gene are SGHRS and YFSETQ. V lost 4 bases to trimming and J lost 0 bases, with 7 bases between them. Written as DNA, the CDR3 is TGCGCCAGCAGCGAACAGCTGAACACTGAAGCTTTCTTT. Translation: CASSEQLNTEAFF.

This clone was seen more than once but under ten times. The V and J genes are TRBV30 and TRBJ2-7; D perhaps matches TRBD1 (6 bases). The germline V gene has CDR1 GTSNPN and CDR2 SVGIG (reference sequence). This CDR3 contains 16 residues. The ends were cut back, 3 bases at V and 0 bases at J, with 18 bases in the middle. In DNA form, the CDR3 reads TGTGCCTGGAGCGGGACCGGGACATGGCGCTCCTACGAGCAGTACTTC. Protein sequence: CAWSGTGTWRSYEQYF.

Note on this clone: Additional DNA sequences in this sample encode the identical CDR3. The chain combines TRBV30 with TRBJ2-3; unclear D gene. Germline values: CDR1 GTSNPN, CDR2 SVGIG (reference sequence). The CDR3 sequence is 14 residues long. V lost 0 bases, J lost 1 base, and 8 bases lay in between. The CDR3 loop is CAWSVRGGTDTQYF. The CDR3 DNA reads as TGTGCCTGGAGTGTACGAGGAGGCACAGATACGCAGTATTTT.

The rearrangement joins TRBV7-2 to TRBJ2-1, with TRBD2 matching over 13 bases. From germline, CDR1 is SGHTA and CDR2 FQGNSA. V shed 4 bases, J shed 4 bases, and the junction held 1 base outside the gene matches. CDR3 length: 15 residues. DNA of the CDR3: TGTGCCAGCAGCTCGGGACTAGCGGGATACAATGAGCAGTTCTTC. Its protein product is CASSSGLAGYNEQFF.

This chain links TRBV5-1 with TRBJ1-2; a possible D gene is TRBD1 (6 bases). CDR1 and CDR2 (germline): SGHRS, YFSETQ. Trimming stripped 4 bases from V and 6 bases from J, with 16 bases between. The CDR3 loop spans 14 amino acids. This chain's CDR3 is CASSVQGAVNGYTF. In DNA form, the CDR3 reads TGCGCCAGCAGCGTACAGGGAGCGGTGAATGGCTACACCTTC.

The genes are TRBV30 and TRBJ1-1; the D is unclear. Between the trimmed V and J ends, which lost 1 base and 2 bases, there was a span of 11 bases. CDR3 size: 14 residues. Germline V gives CDR1 GTSNPN, CDR2 SVGIG (reference sequence). The CDR3 region has the DNA TGTGCCTGGAGTGCCGGCAGGTTTAACACTGAAGCTTTCTTT. Encoded protein: CAWSAGRFNTEAFF.

The chain recombines TRBV6-5 with TRBJ1-1; TRBD1 aligns across 8 bases. V was clipped by 6 bases and J by 2 bases; unmatched bases: 5. CDR1 MNHEY and CDR2 SVGAGI come from the germline V gene. The CDR3 loop spans 14 amino acids. The CDR3: CASRRQGLNTEAFF. The CDR3 DNA follows: TGTGCCAGCAGGAGACAGGGGTTAAACACTGAAGCTTTCTTT.

V and J are TRBV5-6 and TRBJ1-6; 8 bases are a match to TRBD1. After removal of 4 bases from V and 7 bases from J, the junction contained 7 bases not matched to a gene. The CDR3 sequence is 15 residues long. Germline V gene sequence: CDR1 SGHDT, CDR2 YYEEEE. CDR3 coding DNA: TGTGCCAGCAGCAGGGTCGACAGGGGAAATTCACCCCTCCACTTT. This codes for CASSRVDRGNSPLHF.

J is TRBJ2-1 and V is TRBV28; the D gene is possibly TRBD2 (6 bases). The ends were cut back, 5 bases at V and 1 base at J, with 12 bases in the middle. CDR1 is MDHEN, CDR2 SYDVKM, per germline. This CDR3 has 15 amino acids. The CDR3 protein is CASSQLGGSYNEQFF. CDR3 DNA sequence: TGTGCCAGCAGTCAACTGGGGGGATCCTACAATGAGCAGTTCTTC.

The gene calls are TRBV6-2 or TRBV6-3 and TRBJ2-1; TRBD2 matches 11 bases. Germline CDR1 reads MNHEY; CDR2 reads SVGEGT. J lost 2 bases, V lost 5 bases, and 5 bases had no gene match. The CDR3 covers 16 residues. The CDR3 spells CASSQRLAGPYNEQFF. DNA for the CDR3: TGTGCCAGCAGTCAGAGACTAGCGGGACCCTACAATGAGCAGTTCTTC.

The genes are TRBV6-2 or TRBV6-3 and TRBJ2-5, with TRBD1 as a possible D gene (5 bases). With 5 bases removed from V and 4 bases from J, the gap between germline ends came to 5 bases. The CDR3 sequence is 11 residues long. Germline CDR1 is MNHEY and CDR2 is SVGEGT. CDR3 nucleotide sequence: TGTGCCAGCAGTACAGGAGAGACCCAGTACTTC. It translates to CASSTGETQYF.